Following are 10 T cell receptor beta chains from one sample sequenced in a study of vaccination effects on CD4 cells after COVID-19. Antigen specificity for these receptors is unknown. Following a 10-day culture, CD4+ T cells were purified. Only in-frame clones appear in the TCRdb table, and some are missing; sequencing was by immunoSEQ multiplex PCR. The sample comprises tens of thousands of clones, approximately 73% of which are singletons, and 9.5% to 12% rests with the top ten. The sample in question was CD4+ T cells from PBMCs cultured without peptide, obtained before COVID-19 vaccination. The receptors come from a human donor who received a COVID-19 vaccine.

The chain couples TRBV20-1 to TRBJ1-1, with D maybe TRBD1 (6 bases). The CDR3 covers 14 residues. V lost 3 bases and J lost 4, with 15 bases in between. Germline loops: CDR1 DFQATT, CDR2 SNEGSKA (reference sequence). The CDR3 nucleotides read TGCAGTGCTAGTAGGGGGTCGGGGAGCACTGAAGCTTTCTTT. Translating gives CSASRGSGSTEAFF.

V is TRBV6-5 and J is TRBJ2-5; TRBD1 matches 10 bases. Unmatched junction bases numbered 3, after V lost 6 bases and J lost 5 bases. The V gene's germline CDR1 is MNHEY and CDR2 SVGAGI. This CDR3 has 13 amino acids. The CDR3 DNA follows: TGTGCCAGCAGGGGGACAGGGGTGGAGACCCAGTACTTC. Amino acids: CASRGTGVETQYF.

V is TRBV6-5 and J is TRBJ2-2; 10 bases agree with TRBD1. This CDR3 is built from 15 residues. CDR1 MNHEY and CDR2 SVGAGI come from the germline V gene. V lost 7 bases, J lost 4 bases, and 6 bases stayed unmatched. DNA of the CDR3: TGTGCCAGCAAGTGGGACAGGGGATTCACCGGGGAGCTGTTTTTT. Translated, it gives CASKWDRGFTGELFF.

The V and J genes are TRBV27 and TRBJ2-5; 10 bases fit TRBD1. Losses at the gene ends were 5 bases for V and 2 bases for J; bases not matched to a gene: 5. CDR1 and CDR2 from the germline V gene are MNHEY and SMNVEV (reference sequence). The CDR3 covers 15 residues. CDR3 in amino acids: CASSPGTGVQETQYF. The CDR3 nucleotides read TGTGCCAGCAGTCCCGGGACAGGGGTACAAGAGACCCAGTACTTC.

The CDR3 sequence is CASKDHSKDTQYF. The CDR3 DNA follows: TGTGCCAGCAAGGACCACTCAAAAGATACGCAGTATTTT. The chain uses TRBV12-3 or TRBV12-4 and TRBJ2-3; D ambiguous. This CDR3 has 13 residues. V was pared by 7 bases and J by 5 bases, with 13 bases between.

The chain carries TRBV27 and TRBJ1-6; D may be TRBD1 (5 bases). V lost 6 bases and J lost 12, with 15 bases in between. The germline V gene encodes CDR1 MNHEY and CDR2 SMNVEV (reference sequence). The CDR3 is 13 residues long. The DNA for the CDR3 is TGTGCCAGCAGAAGGGACCGCTTAGGACCCCTCCACTTT. Protein sequence: CASRRDRLGPLHF.

V gene TRBV6-5 combines with J gene TRBJ1-5; tentative D call: TRBD1 (5 bases). The V end lost 6 bases, the J end lost 0 bases, and 12 bases lay between the germline ends. CDR1 is MNHEY, CDR2 SVGAGI, per germline. This CDR3 contains 15 residues. The CDR3 is CASRPGHHSNQPQHF. The CDR3 bases are TGTGCCAGCAGACCCGGACACCATAGCAATCAGCCCCAGCATTTT.

CDR3 nucleotide sequence: TGTGCCAGCGGTTGGTCCGAGCAGTACTTC. Its translation is CASGWSEQYF. The gene calls are TRBV6-2 or TRBV6-3 and TRBJ2-7; no clear D gene. Trimming removed 8 bases at V and 6 bases at J, with 8 bases between. The CDR3 runs to 10 residues. CDR1 MNHEY and CDR2 SVGEGT come from the germline V gene.

As DNA, the CDR3 is TGTGCCAGTATGGGGACAGGTCATCAGCCCCAGCATTTT. Protein: CASMGTGHQPQHF. The chain links TRBV19 to TRBJ1-5, with 8 bases identical to TRBD1. Germline CDR1 is LNHDA and CDR2 is SQIVND (reference sequence). The CDR3 has 13 amino acids. Trimming took 7 bases from V and 5 from J; bases not matched to a gene: 4.

The genes are TRBV7-2 and TRBJ1-2; D unclear. Germline CDR1 is SGHTA and CDR2 is FQGNSA. V lost 1 base, J lost 4 bases, and 10 bases lay in between. CDR3 length: 14 amino acids. The CDR3, as DNA: TGTGCCAGCAGCTTAGGACCGCCGACCTATGGCTACACCTTC. Translated, it gives CASSLGPPTYGYTF.